Listed below are T cell receptor beta chains from one sample, sequenced in a study of blood T cell repertoires in COVID-19. Profiling relied on immunoSEQ multiplex PCR, and the TCRdb table lists in-frame clones only, not all of them. The repertoire consists of about 170,000 clones, with under 95% occurring once and the leading ten covering about 4.9%. What was sequenced was peripheral blood. Source of these receptors: a man in his late teens or twenties with COVID-19, enrolled during active disease. CDR3s include the opening cysteine and the closing phenylalanine or tryptophan. D genes are given only for firm matches. Size is stated for part of the rows, as once, few or many counts, or as a class when the clone is expanded.

J,size,D,V,CDR3,DNA
TRBJ1-1,once,TRBD1,TRBV5-1,CASSAQGAHTEAFF,TGCGCCAGCAGCGCACAGGGGGCTCACACTGAAGCTTTCTTT
TRBJ2-7,NA,NA,TRBV7-9,CASSLARDYEQYF,TGTGCCAGCAGCTTAGCCAGGGACTACGAGCAGTACTTC
TRBJ1-2,NA,TRBD1,TRBV4-1,CASSQTGLYGYTF,TGCGCCAGCAGCCAGACAGGGCTATATGGCTACACCTTC
TRBJ1-3,NA,NA,TRBV3-1/TRBV3-2,CASSQAAGPGNTIYF,TGTGCCAGCAGCCAAGCGGCAGGGCCTGGAAACACCATATATTTT
TRBJ2-2,NA,NA,TRBV6-5,CASARSGLNTGELFF,TGTGCCAGCGCAAGATCCGGGTTGAACACCGGGGAGCTGTTTTTT
TRBJ2-1,NA,NA,TRBV15,CATRRETGLGSKSYNEQFF,TGTGCCACCAGAAGAGAAACAGGGTTGGGCTCGAAGTCCTACAATGAGCAGTTCTTC
TRBJ1-5,NA,NA,TRBV28,CASLGGMGQPQHF,TGTGCCAGCCTGGGGGGGATGGGTCAGCCCCAGCATTTT
TRBJ2-5,NA,TRBD2,TRBV7-8,CASSLGTSGGQETQYF,TGTGCCAGCAGCCTCGGGACTAGCGGAGGGCAAGAGACCCAGTACTTC
TRBJ2-1,NA,NA,TRBV19,CASNPQASSYNEQFF,TGTGCCAGTAATCCACAAGCGAGCTCCTACAATGAGCAGTTCTTC
TRBJ2-7,NA,NA,TRBV28,CASSFLQLAGVSYEQYF,TGTGCCAGCAGTTTCCTTCAACTGGCAGGGGTCTCCTACGAGCAGTACTTC
TRBJ2-1,NA,TRBD2,TRBV19,CASSIATSAYNEQFF,TGTGCCAGTAGTATAGCGACTAGCGCCTACAATGAGCAGTTCTTC
TRBJ2-7,once,TRBD2,TRBV4-2,CASSQLTSGVYEQYF,TGTGCCAGCAGCCAACTGACTAGCGGGGTCTACGAGCAGTACTTC
TRBJ2-1,once,TRBD2,TRBV9,CASNGGGVSYNEQFF,TGCGCCAGCAACGGGGGGGGAGTCTCCTACAATGAGCAGTTCTTC
TRBJ1-2,NA,NA,TRBV12-2,CASRFGRGEPWDYGYTF,TGTGCAAGTCGCTTTGGTCGGGGGGAGCCCTGGGACTATGGCTACACCTTC
TRBJ2-5,NA,TRBD2,TRBV27,CASRLAGGPEETQYF,TGTGCCAGCAGACTAGCGGGAGGGCCAGAAGAGACCCAGTACTTC
TRBJ2-2,NA,TRBD1,TRBV11-3,CASRGQGDTGELFF,TGTGCCAGCAGGGGACAGGGGGACACCGGGGAGCTGTTTTTT
TRBJ1-3,NA,NA,TRBV28,CASSSMTGSGNTIYF,TGTGCCAGCAGTTCGATGACGGGCTCTGGAAACACCATATATTTT
TRBJ1-2,NA,TRBD1,TRBV10-3,CATWTDPGQGAYGYTF,TGTGCCACCTGGACTGATCCGGGACAGGGGGCCTATGGCTACACCTTC
TRBJ2-7,NA,NA,TRBV7-9,CASSLAGTYEQYF,TGTGCCAGCAGCTTGGCGGGAACCTACGAGCAGTACTTC
TRBJ1-2,NA,NA,TRBV6-5,CASSSARDELFYGYTF,TGTGCCAGCAGTTCCGCCCGGGATGAACTATTCTATGGCTACACCTTC
TRBJ2-2,NA,NA,TRBV10-2,CASSGAETGVGGLFF,TGCGCCAGCAGTGGTGCGGAGACAGGAGTCGGCGGGCTGTTTTTT
TRBJ2-7,NA,NA,TRBV19,CAVGAAYEQYF,TGTGCCGTGGGAGCAGCCTACGAGCAGTACTTC
TRBJ2-1,NA,TRBD2,TRBV19,CASSKPAGTSLYEQFF,TGTGCCAGTAGTAAACCTGCCGGGACTAGCCTTTATGAGCAGTTCTTC
TRBJ1-2,few,NA,TRBV6-1,CASSDPERGVYGYTF,TGTGCCAGCAGTGACCCCGAAAGGGGCGTTTACGGCTACACCTTC
TRBJ2-7,NA,TRBD2,TRBV11-2,CASSLIAGVIYEQYF,TGTGCCAGCAGCTTAATAGCGGGAGTGATTTACGAGCAGTACTTC
TRBJ2-1,NA,TRBD2,TRBV30,CAWSPGLAGPNEQFF,TGTGCCTGGAGCCCGGGACTAGCGGGACCCAATGAGCAGTTCTTC
TRBJ1-5,once,TRBD1,TRBV7-6,CASRTGTGDQHF,TGTGCCAGCAGGACCGGGACAGGGGATCAGCATTTT
TRBJ1-1,few,TRBD1,TRBV27,CASSPGQPNTEAFF,TGTGCCAGCAGCCCGGGACAGCCGAACACTGAAGCTTTCTTT
TRBJ2-7,NA,NA,TRBV7-9,CASSFTGDEQYF,TGTGCCAGCAGCTTTACAGGAGACGAGCAGTACTTC
TRBJ2-1,once,NA,TRBV3-1/TRBV3-2,CASSQDWSSRSNEQFF,TGTGCCAGCAGCCAAGATTGGTCTAGTCGAAGCAATGAGCAGTTCTTC
TRBJ1-5,NA,NA,TRBV7-8,CASSSMQGFNQPQHF,TGTGCCAGCAGCTCAATGCAGGGATTTAATCAGCCCCAGCATTTT
TRBJ1-5,NA,NA,TRBV6-5,CASRRQNQPQHF,TGTGCCAGCAGGCGACAGAATCAGCCCCAGCATTTT
TRBJ2-7,NA,NA,TRBV10-3,CAISSSSGSYEQYF,TGTGCCATCAGCAGCAGCTCGGGCTCCTACGAGCAGTACTTC
TRBJ2-1,once,TRBD2,TRBV11-2,CASSPIAGGYNEQFF,TGTGCCAGCAGCCCCATAGCGGGAGGTTACAATGAGCAGTTCTTC
TRBJ1-2,NA,NA,TRBV20-1,CSASTISQTVGNYGYTF,TGCAGTGCTAGTACCATTAGTCAGACAGTGGGGAACTATGGCTACACCTTC
TRBJ2-1,NA,TRBD2,TRBV13,CASSSAGRGYNEQFF,TGTGCCAGCAGCTCCGCAGGGAGGGGCTACAATGAGCAGTTCTTC
TRBJ2-7,NA,NA,TRBV27,CASSLKQGGREQYF,TGTGCCAGCAGTTTAAAACAGGGTGGACGCGAGCAGTACTTC
TRBJ2-7,NA,TRBD1,TRBV27,CASSLFPIRQGPGEQYF,TGTGCCAGCAGTTTATTCCCGATCCGACAGGGGCCTGGCGAGCAGTACTTC
TRBJ1-6,NA,NA,TRBV7-2,CASSNFPNSPLHF,TGTGCCAGCAGCAACTTCCCGAATTCACCCCTCCACTTT
TRBJ1-5,once,TRBD1,TRBV28,CASSLAGQGIHQPQHF,TGTGCCAGCAGTTTAGCAGGACAGGGTATCCATCAGCCCCAGCATTTT
TRBJ1-2,NA,TRBD1,TRBV5-1,CASSPGTGGTRYGYTF,TGCGCCAGCAGTCCCGGGACAGGAGGGACCCGCTATGGCTACACCTTC
TRBJ1-4,NA,NA,TRBV6-2/TRBV6-3,CASSYSLHRAVGLLF,TGTGCCAGCAGTTACTCTCTGCACAGGGCGGTCGGGCTGCTTTTT
TRBJ2-2,NA,TRBD1,TRBV28,CASDRGDTGELFF,TGTGCCAGCGACAGGGGCGATACCGGGGAGCTGTTTTTT
TRBJ1-1,NA,NA,TRBV15,CATSTRTVNTGAFF,TGTGCCACCAGCACCAGGACAGTCAACACGGGCGCTTTCTTT
TRBJ2-7,NA,NA,TRBV11-2,CASSLPLLSYEQYF,TGTGCCAGCAGCTTACCCCTCCTCTCCTACGAGCAGTACTTC
TRBJ1-5,NA,TRBD1,TRBV24-1,CATSERDSYQPQHF,TGTGCCACCAGTGAACGGGACAGCTATCAGCCCCAGCATTTT
TRBJ1-5,NA,NA,TRBV7-8,CASSVQPRESNQPQHF,TGTGCCAGCAGCGTTCAACCCCGGGAGAGCAATCAGCCCCAGCATTTT
TRBJ2-7,NA,TRBD2,TRBV27,CASSLGGGAYEQYF,TGTGCCAGCAGCCTCGGGGGGGGCGCCTACGAGCAGTACTTC